The 10 T cell receptor beta chains in this list originate from one sample, sequenced in a study of CD8+ T cells in alopecia areata. After isolation, RNA underwent reverse transcription to generate cDNA as the sequencing template. Clones were read by immunoSEQ multiplex PCR, and TCRdb kept only the in-frame ones, dropping some. The sample includes roughly 280,000 clones, roughly 60% seen only once; the top ten take about 0.89%. Treatment here: oral pan-JAK inhibitor, 5-10 mg twice daily. Source: CD4+ T cells sorted from blood, taken at approximately week 52, from a patient treated with tofacitinib. These receptor sequences come from a human donor with alopecia areata.

This rearrangement joins TRBV6-6 to TRBJ1-5, with D perhaps TRBD1 (6 bases). The CDR3 consists of 14 residues. The V end was cut by 7 bases, the J end by 3 bases, with 13 bases between. Germline assignment: CDR1 MNHNY and CDR2 SVGAGI (reference sequence). CDR3 DNA sequence: TGTGCCAGCACTCACGGGGGGGCCAATCAGCCCCAGCATTTT. It is translated as CASTHGGANQPQHF.

This clone showed up just a few times. The rearrangement links TRBV30 to TRBJ1-1; 10 positions match TRBD1. Unmatched junction bases numbered 4, after V lost 4 bases and J lost 2 bases. This CDR3 has 14 amino acids. Germline loops: CDR1 GTSNPN, CDR2 SVGIG (reference sequence). The CDR3 coding sequence is TGTGCCTGGATTGACAGGGGGCGAAACACTGAAGCTTTCTTT. Residues: CAWIDRGRNTEAFF.

The chain couples TRBV6-6 to TRBJ2-1; 7 bases map to TRBD1. This CDR3 is 14 amino acids long. The J segment lost 7 bases and the V segment lost 2 bases, leaving 5 bases of the junction unmatched. Germline V lookup: CDR1 MNHNY, CDR2 SVGAGI (reference sequence). The CDR3: CASSYDGQENEQFF. The CDR3 nucleotides are TGTGCCAGCAGTTACGACGGACAGGAGAATGAGCAGTTCTTC.

The chain uses TRBV9 and TRBJ2-6; D gene ambiguous. V gave up 1 base and J gave up 2 bases, with 7 bases separating them. From germline, CDR1 is SGDLS and CDR2 YYNGEE. The CDR3 length is 15 residues. The DNA of the CDR3 is TGTGCCAGCAGCGTATTCCACGCTGGGGCCAACGTCCTGACTTTC. It codes for CASSVFHAGANVLTF.

This clone has just a few counts. The chain employs TRBV4-1 and TRBJ2-3; TRBD1 matches at 9 bases. There are 16 residues in the CDR3. CDR1 and CDR2 from the germline V gene are MGHRA and YSYEKL. V lost 3 bases, J lost 4 bases, and 8 bases stayed unmatched. This CDR3 is CASSHPGQGFPDTQYF. The CDR3 nucleotides read TGCGCCAGCAGCCACCCGGGACAGGGCTTCCCAGATACGCAGTATTTT.

This rearrangement joins TRBV2 to TRBJ2-1; 10 positions match TRBD1. The CDR3 sequence is 14 residues long. Trimming took 4 bases from V and 8 from J; bases not matched to a gene: 5. Per the germline V gene, CDR1 is SNHLY and CDR2 is FYNNEI. The CDR3 nucleotides are TGTGCCAGCAGTGGTGGGACAGGGGTTTATGAGCAGTTCTTC. This gives the protein CASSGGTGVYEQFF.

V and J are TRBV5-1 and TRBJ2-7; the match to TRBD1 covers 8 bases. Germline CDR1 is SGHRS and CDR2 is YFSETQ. J gave up 6 bases and V 3 bases, and 8 bases lay outside the gene matches. The CDR3 runs 14 residues. The CDR3 sequence is CASSSQGTGGEQYF. The CDR3 region has the DNA TGCGCCAGCAGCTCCCAGGGGACAGGTGGCGAGCAGTACTTC.

The gene calls are TRBV30 and TRBJ1-6; D perhaps matches TRBD1 (5 bases). The CDR3 totals 13 residues. CDR1 and CDR2 (germline): GTSNPN, SVGIG (reference sequence). V was trimmed by 7 bases and J by 6 bases, leaving 13 bases between them. The CDR3 DNA reads TGTGCCTACGATTTTGGGGGTAATTCACCCCTCCACTTT. Protein: CAYDFGGNSPLHF.

The rearrangement joins TRBV5-1 to TRBJ1-1, with D uncertain. V lost 5 bases and J 0 bases, leaving 5 bases between the germline ends. The CDR3 is 12 residues long. Germline CDR1 SGHRS, CDR2 YFSETQ. The CDR3 DNA follows: TGCGCCAGCAGTAGGATGAACACTGAAGCTTTCTTT. Protein sequence: CASSRMNTEAFF.

The chain has TRBV30 and TRBJ1-1; D unresolved. In germline, CDR1 is GTSNPN, CDR2 SVGIG (reference sequence). The CDR3 spans 13 residues. V lost 5 bases, J lost 1 base, and 11 bases lay in between. DNA for the CDR3: TGTGCCTGGGGGCATAGTGGGAACACTGAAGCTTTCTTT. Its translation: CAWGHSGNTEAFF.